The text below deals with one T cell receptor beta chain. Antigen: not known. TCRdb reprocessed the 5' RACE reads and keeps a single row for each CDR3 protein, giving no DNA. This repertoire includes about 260,000 distinct CDR3 sequences. This CDR3 is 15 amino acids long. The data were taken from a study of T cells expressing NK-cell markers. As for the study in general: Sequencing covered eight donors, seven HCMV-seropositive and one seronegative. Study-wide findings and caveats: These clonotypes, the leaders elsewhere, also led the CD3+CD56-NKG2C+ fraction in four donors.

This sequence was found in a woman aged 18-70 years in good health. Sequenced sample: blood T cells: a sorted CD56 or NKG2C T cell subset, CD4+ or CD8+ T cells, or bulk PBMC T cells (not recorded which). This chain links TRBV12-3 or TRBV12-4 with TRBJ2-5; TCRdb's D call of TRBD1 is untestable without DNA. CDR3 protein: CASSFSWAPRETQYF.